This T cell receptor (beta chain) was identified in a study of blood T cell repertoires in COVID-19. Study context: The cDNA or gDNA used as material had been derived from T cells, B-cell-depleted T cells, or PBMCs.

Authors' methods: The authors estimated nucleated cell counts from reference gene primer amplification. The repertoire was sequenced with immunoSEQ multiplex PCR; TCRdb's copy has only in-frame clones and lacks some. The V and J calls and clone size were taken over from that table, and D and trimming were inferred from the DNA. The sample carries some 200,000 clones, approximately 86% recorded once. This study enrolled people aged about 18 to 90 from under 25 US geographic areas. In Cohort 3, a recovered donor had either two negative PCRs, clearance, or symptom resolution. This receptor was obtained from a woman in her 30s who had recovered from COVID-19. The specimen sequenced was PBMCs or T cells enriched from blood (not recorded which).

In DNA, the CDR3 is TGTGCCAGCAGTGATACGGGAGATCAGCCCCAGCATTTT. This encodes CASSDTGDQPQHF. V is TRBV2 and J is TRBJ1-5; D not resolved. In germline, CDR1 is SNHLY, CDR2 FYNNEI. This CDR3 comprises 13 residues. Trimming stripped 3 bases from V and 5 bases from J, with 8 bases between.